The 27 T cell receptor beta chains listed next were all sequenced from one sample in a study of T-cell reconstitution after alpha-beta-depleted transplantation in children. Unique molecular identifiers were used to barcode this TCRbeta library. TCRdb reprocessed the PCR reads with MiXCR, giving one entry per CDR3 protein. The profile covers over 150,000 distinct CDR3 sequences, with 11% appearing a single time and under 15% taken by the ten largest. Sequencing used PBMCs, obtained before TCRalphabeta/CD19-depleted stem cell transplant. These receptors originate from a boy aged 2 to 10 with acute myeloid leukemia, due to receive a stem cell transplant.

This clonotype showed up many times. The genes are TRBV20-1 and TRBJ1-2; TRBD1 might be the D (5 bases). CDR1 DFQATT and CDR2 SNEGSKA come from the germline V gene (reference sequence). The V end lost 7 bases, the J end lost 2 bases, and 14 bases lay between the germline ends. This CDR3 spans 13 amino acids. In nucleotides, the CDR3 is TGCAGTGGTGGGGGAGATATCAACTATGGCTACACCTTC. This codes for CSGGGDINYGYTF.

This clonotype was detected ten times or more. The V call is TRBV5-1, the J call TRBJ1-1; tentative D call: TRBD1 (6 bases). V was clipped by 1 base and J by 4 bases, with 11 bases between them. CDR1 is SGHRS, CDR2 YFSETQ, per germline. The CDR3 consists of 14 residues. Here the CDR3 reads CASSLSAGATEAFF. The CDR3 nucleotides are TGCGCCAGCAGCTTGTCGGCAGGGGCCACTGAAGCTTTCTTT.

In its sample, this clonotype was seen many times. The V call is TRBV20-1, the J call TRBJ2-3, with a possible D match to TRBD2 (6 bases). CDR3 length equals 12 residues. The V and J ends lost 0 bases and 11 bases respectively, with 12 bases between them. The germline CDR1 and CDR2 sequences are DFQATT and SNEGSKA (reference sequence). The CDR3 sequence: CSARDVLALQYF. The DNA of the CDR3 is TGCAGTGCTAGAGATGTACTAGCCCTGCAGTATTTT.

Worth noting for this clonotype: A much larger clone differs by one base, so this may be a read error. This chain joins TRBV29-1 and TRBJ2-3; no definite D call. Germline loops: CDR1 SQVTM, CDR2 ANQGSEA. Trimming left V 4 bases short and J 3 bases short, with 11 bases between. The CDR3 contains 13 residues. CDR3 in DNA: TGCAGCGTTGGCGGCCCTGGTACAGATACGCAGTATTTT. Translation gives CSVGGPGTDTQYF.

This clonotype has a count of ten or more. The chain has TRBV20-1 and TRBJ2-1; a weak D match, TRBD1 (5 bases). Germline CDR1 reads DFQATT; CDR2 reads SNEGSKA (reference sequence). The germline V and J ends were trimmed by 5 bases and 4 bases, with 6 bases remaining between them. CDR3 length equals 11 residues. The CDR3: CSAGQYNEQFF. The CDR3 bases are TGCAGTGCTGGACAATACAATGAGCAGTTCTTC.

This clonotype was seen ten or more times. The rearrangement links TRBV29-1 to TRBJ2-5; 7 bases are shared with TRBD1. In germline, CDR1 is SQVTM, CDR2 ANQGSEA. This CDR3 has 13 amino acids. V was pared by 3 bases and J by 5 bases, with 6 bases of the junction left unmatched. This chain's CDR3 is CSVDRGTEETQYF. The CDR3 DNA follows: TGCAGCGTTGACAGGGGGACGGAGGAGACCCAGTACTTC.

Ten or more counts support this clonotype. This chain connects TRBV12-3 or TRBV12-4 to TRBJ2-2; D gene ambiguous. V lost 6 bases, J lost 2 bases, and 10 bases lay in between. The CDR3 runs 14 residues. CDR3 in DNA: TGTGCCAGCAGCCTCCGACCAAACACCGGGGAGCTGTTTTTT. Protein sequence: CASSLRPNTGELFF.

This clonotype was observed at least ten times. The V gene is TRBV24-1, the J gene TRBJ1-2; 8 bases match TRBD1. The CDR3 is 13 amino acids. The ends lost 7 bases at V and 4 bases at J; junction bases unmatched: 4. CDR1 is KGHDR and CDR2 is SFDVKD in the germline V gene. CDR3 amino acids: CATRQGEGYGYTF. The CDR3 region has the DNA TGTGCCACCAGACAGGGGGAGGGCTATGGCTACACCTTC.

The CDR3 spells CAWSVGPGDSGANVLTF. CDR3 in DNA: TGTGCCTGGAGTGTAGGGCCAGGGGACTCTGGGGCCAACGTCCTGACTTTC. The rearrangement links TRBV30 to TRBJ2-6; tentative D call: TRBD1 (6 bases). CDR1 is GTSNPN and CDR2 is SVGIG in the germline V gene (reference sequence). The CDR3 extends over 17 amino acids. Between the trimmed V and J ends, which lost 0 bases and 0 bases, there was a span of 12 bases.

This clonotype was detected ten times or more. The chain combines TRBV24-1 with TRBJ1-2, with a tentative D call TRBD1 (5 bases). Germline V gene data show CDR1 as KGHDR and CDR2 as SFDVKD. The CDR3 consists of 14 residues. Trimming pared 5 bases from V and 2 bases from J, leaving 11 bases between. Here the CDR3 reads CATSGGGTNYGYTF. As DNA, the CDR3 is TGTGCCACCAGTGGTGGGGGAACCAACTATGGCTACACCTTC.

The chain couples TRBV6-1 to TRBJ1-1; tentative D call: TRBD1 (6 bases). Trimming pared 7 bases from V and 4 bases from J, leaving 16 bases between. CDR3 length: 14 amino acids. Per germline, CDR1 MNHNS and CDR2 SASEGT. The CDR3 nucleotides are TGTGCCAGCACCTGGAGAGGGGGAGGCACTGAAGCTTTCTTT. Translating gives CASTWRGGGTEAFF.

This clonotype was seen many times. The rearrangement uses TRBV5-1 and TRBJ1-3; D unclear. The germline V gene encodes CDR1 SGHRS and CDR2 YFSETQ. The CDR3 runs 15 residues. With 1 base removed from V and 0 bases from J, the gap between germline ends came to 8 bases. The CDR3 loop is CASSLHSLSGNTIYF. As DNA, the CDR3 is TGCGCCAGCAGCTTGCACAGCCTCTCTGGAAACACCATATATTTT.

This clonotype was picked up one time. An end of the junction differs from the germline gene, which may be a read error. The J gene is TRBJ2-1, the V gene TRBV7-9, with 8 positions matching TRBD1. Germline lookup yields CDR1 SEHNR and CDR2 FQNEAQ (reference sequence). This CDR3 spans 16 amino acids. The CDR3 coding sequence is TGTGCCAGCAGCCCAGGGACAGGTATACCTAACAATGAGCAGCTCTTC. Amino acid sequence: CASSPGTGIPNNEQLF.

This clonotype was seen ten or more times. The genes are TRBV5-6 and TRBJ1-1; no reliable D call. The CDR3 is made up of 12 amino acids. The germline gives CDR1 SGHDT, CDR2 YYEEEE. V was pared by 2 bases and J by 3 bases, with 5 bases between. The CDR3 DNA is TGTGCCAGCAGCTTATTATACACTGAAGCTTTCTTT. Protein product: CASSLLYTEAFF.

This clonotype was seen many times. This chain joins TRBV7-9 and TRBJ1-1; no clear D. Germline CDR1 is SEHNR and CDR2 is FQNEAQ (reference sequence). V shed 1 base and J shed 7 bases, with 4 bases lying between them. The CDR3 sequence is 11 residues long. The CDR3 protein is CASSLVGEAFF. The CDR3 DNA reads TGTGCCAGCAGCTTAGTAGGTGAAGCTTTCTTT.

This clonotype has a count of ten or more. V gene TRBV6-2 or TRBV6-3 combines with J gene TRBJ1-2; D is unclear. From germline, CDR1 is MNHEY and CDR2 SVGEGT. This CDR3 comprises 16 residues. V lost 2 bases to trimming and J lost 0 bases, with 13 bases between them. The CDR3: CASSYPGNRANYGYTF. In DNA, the CDR3 is TGTGCCAGCAGTTACCCCGGAAACAGAGCTAACTATGGCTACACCTTC.

This clonotype was recorded at least ten times. The chain carries TRBV5-1 and TRBJ2-7, with 13 bases fitting TRBD2. The V gene end was trimmed by 0 bases and the J gene end by 3 bases; junction bases not matched to a gene: 6. The germline V gene has CDR1 SGHRS and CDR2 YFSETQ. The CDR3 has 17 residues. CDR3 in amino acids: CASSLAGLAGAFYEQYF. CDR3 nucleotides: TGCGCCAGCAGCTTGGCCGGACTAGCGGGAGCTTTCTACGAGCAGTACTTC.

This clonotype was counted between two and nine times. The chain combines TRBV12-3 or TRBV12-4 with TRBJ2-7; no firm D call. The CDR3 runs 11 residues. The ends were cut back, 5 bases at V and 6 bases at J, with 8 bases in the middle. This chain's CDR3 is CASSAGGEQYV. The CDR3 coding sequence is TGTGCCAGCAGTGCTGGCGGCGAGCAGTACGTC.

Many counts were recorded for this clonotype. The rearrangement joins TRBV7-9 to TRBJ2-1; the D call may be TRBD1 or TRBD2 (5 bases each). V shed 1 base and J shed 5 bases, with 15 bases lying between them. The CDR3 consists of 16 residues. Germline CDR1 SEHNR, CDR2 FQNEAQ (reference sequence). The CDR3 sequence: CASSLEGTGRNNEQFF. In nucleotides, the CDR3 is TGTGCCAGCAGCTTAGAGGGGACCGGTAGGAACAATGAGCAGTTCTTC.

The V call is TRBV6-5, the J call TRBJ2-1; 10 nucleotides line up with TRBD2. Germline loops: CDR1 MNHEY, CDR2 SVGAGI. Trimming at V came to 1 base and at J to 2 bases, leaving 5 bases not matched to a gene. This CDR3 region has 17 residues. CDR3: CASSYWGLAGAYNEQFF. The CDR3, as DNA: TGTGCCAGCAGTTACTGGGGGCTAGCGGGAGCCTACAATGAGCAGTTCTTC.

This clonotype was counted at least ten times. This chain uses TRBV7-9 with TRBJ2-7, with TRBD1 matching 10 bases. CDR3 length: 14 residues. V was clipped by 5 bases and J by 12 bases; unmatched bases: 13. CDR1 and CDR2 (germline): SEHNR, FQNEAQ (reference sequence). In DNA, the CDR3 is TGTGCCAGCAGCCCAGGACAGGGGGGTAGCGGATGGTACTTC. Translation: CASSPGQGGSGWYF.

This clonotype was detected ten times or more. The genes are TRBV20-1 and TRBJ2-1; TRBD1 aligns across 7 bases. The V gene's germline CDR1 is DFQATT and CDR2 SNEGSKA (reference sequence). CDR3 length: 14 amino acids. With 5 bases clipped from V and 0 bases from J, the junction kept 4 bases outside the gene matches. The CDR3: CSALQGSSYNEQFF. The CDR3 DNA follows: TGCAGTGCTTTACAGGGGAGCTCCTACAATGAGCAGTTCTTC.

This clonotype was seen ten or more times. The chain links TRBV2 to TRBJ2-7; D gene ambiguous. The germline V gene encodes CDR1 SNHLY and CDR2 FYNNEI. The V end was cut by 1 base, the J end by 0 bases, with 10 bases between. CDR3 length equals 15 residues. CDR3 nucleotides: TGTGCCAGCAGTGAAGTAAGACTGCGCTCCTACGAGCAGTACTTC. Its protein is CASSEVRLRSYEQYF.

This clonotype was seen ten or more times. J is TRBJ2-7 and V is TRBV28; possible D gene TRBD1, 6 bases. Trimming pared 5 bases from V and 6 bases from J, leaving 17 bases between. The length of the CDR3 is 14 residues. Looked up from germline, CDR1 is MDHEN and CDR2 is SYDVKM. CDR3 amino acids: CASSPRAGALEQYF. The CDR3 DNA sequence: TGTGCCAGCAGTCCTAGGGCAGGGGCCCTCGAGCAGTACTTC.

At least ten counts were recorded for this clonotype. The rearrangement links TRBV28 to TRBJ2-1, with D unresolved. CDR1 is MDHEN and CDR2 is SYDVKM in the germline V gene. Trimming took off 3 bases at V and 3 bases at J, with 12 bases between the two ends. This CDR3 is 15 amino acids long. The CDR3 sequence is CASSFSSRYYNEQFF. As DNA, the CDR3 is TGTGCCAGCAGTTTTAGTTCTAGGTACTACAATGAGCAGTTCTTC.

This clonotype was observed many times. This chain uses TRBV7-2 with TRBJ2-1; D remains ambiguous. The CDR3 loop spans 16 amino acids. Trimming stripped 0 bases from V and 3 bases from J, with 12 bases between. Looked up from germline, CDR1 is SGHTA and CDR2 is FQGNSA. The CDR3 DNA follows: TGTGCCAGCAGCTTAGCGTTGTCTGCCTTCTACAATGAGCAGTTCTTC. As protein: CASSLALSAFYNEQFF.

Remarks on this clonotype: A single base separates this from a much larger clone, so it may be a read error. The chain has TRBV3-1 and TRBJ1-5; no firm D call. This CDR3 has 12 residues. Germline CDR1 LGHDT, CDR2 YNNKEL (reference sequence). Trimming cost V 4 bases and J 6 bases, with 7 bases left between them. CDR3 protein: CASSPWSQPQHF. In nucleotides, the CDR3 is TGTGCCAGCAGCCCCTGGAGTCAGCCCCAGCATTTT.